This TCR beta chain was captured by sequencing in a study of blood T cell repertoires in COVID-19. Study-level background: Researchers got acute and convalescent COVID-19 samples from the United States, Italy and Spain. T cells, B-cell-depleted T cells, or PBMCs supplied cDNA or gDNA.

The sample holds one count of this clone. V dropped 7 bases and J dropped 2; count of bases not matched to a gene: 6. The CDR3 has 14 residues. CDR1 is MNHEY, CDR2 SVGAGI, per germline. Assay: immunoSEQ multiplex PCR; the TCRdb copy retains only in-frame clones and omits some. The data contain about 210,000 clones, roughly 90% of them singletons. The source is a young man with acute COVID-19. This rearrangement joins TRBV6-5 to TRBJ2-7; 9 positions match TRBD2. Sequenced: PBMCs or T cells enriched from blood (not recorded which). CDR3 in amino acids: CASKVAGEPYEQYF. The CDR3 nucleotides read TGTGCCAGCAAGGTAGCGGGAGAACCCTACGAGCAGTACTTC.